The following is a T cell receptor (beta chain) sequence with its context. The protocol was immunoSEQ multiplex PCR, while the TCRdb copy is restricted to in-frame clones and leaves out a portion. The sample has several thousand clones; around 50% are singletons. This CDR3 has 17 amino acids. The ends were cut back, 1 base at V and 0 bases at J, with 13 bases in the middle. Germline-derived CDR1 and CDR2 are SNHLY and FYNNEI. This record belongs to a study of radiation and T cells in renal cell carcinoma. Treatment described: 15 Gy SBRT to primary tumor, nephrectomy 4 weeks later. J is TRBJ1-3 and V is TRBV2, with D hard to call. This material consisted of tumor tissue, taken from a patient whose treatment included radiotherapy and nephrectomy. The clonotype comes from a man aged 55 to 70 with renal cell carcinoma. Written as DNA, the CDR3 is TGTGCCAGCAGTGAAGGAACAGCCACCCGCTCTGGAAACACCATATATTTT. Protein: CASSEGTATRSGNTIYF.